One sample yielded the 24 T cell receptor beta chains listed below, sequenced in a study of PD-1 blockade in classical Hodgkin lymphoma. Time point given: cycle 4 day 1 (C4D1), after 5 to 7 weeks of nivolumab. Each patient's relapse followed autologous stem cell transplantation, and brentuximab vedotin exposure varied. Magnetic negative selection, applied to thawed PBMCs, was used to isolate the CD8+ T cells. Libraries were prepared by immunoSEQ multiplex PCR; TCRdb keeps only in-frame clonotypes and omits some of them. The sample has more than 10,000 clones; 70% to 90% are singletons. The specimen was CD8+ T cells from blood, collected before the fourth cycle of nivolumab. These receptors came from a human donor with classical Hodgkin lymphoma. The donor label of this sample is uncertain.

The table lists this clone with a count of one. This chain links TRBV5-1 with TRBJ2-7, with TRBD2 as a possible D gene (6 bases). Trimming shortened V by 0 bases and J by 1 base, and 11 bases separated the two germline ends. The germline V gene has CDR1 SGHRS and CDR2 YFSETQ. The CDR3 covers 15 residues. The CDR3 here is CASSLEAGFSYEQYF. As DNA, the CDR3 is TGCGCCAGCAGCTTGGAGGCGGGGTTTTCCTACGAGCAGTACTTC.

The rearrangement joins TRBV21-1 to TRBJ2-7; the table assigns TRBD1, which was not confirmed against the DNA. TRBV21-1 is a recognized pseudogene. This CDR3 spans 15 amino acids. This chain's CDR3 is CASSSTPEGASEQYF. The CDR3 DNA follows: TGTGCCAGCAGCTCCACCCCCGAGGGGGCCTCTGAGCAGTACTTC.

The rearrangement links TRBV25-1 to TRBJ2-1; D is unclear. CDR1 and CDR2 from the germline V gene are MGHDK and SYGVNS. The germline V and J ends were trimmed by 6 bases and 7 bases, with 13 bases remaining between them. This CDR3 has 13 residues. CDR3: CASRIFSSNEQFF. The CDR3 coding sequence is TGTGCCAGCAGGATCTTTAGTTCGAATGAGCAGTTCTTC.

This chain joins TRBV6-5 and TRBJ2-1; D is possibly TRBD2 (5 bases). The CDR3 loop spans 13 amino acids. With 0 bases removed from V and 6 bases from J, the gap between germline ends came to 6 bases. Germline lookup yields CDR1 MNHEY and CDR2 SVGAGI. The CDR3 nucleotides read TGTGCCAGCAGTTACTCGGGGAGCAATGAGCAGTTCTTC. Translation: CASSYSGSNEQFF.

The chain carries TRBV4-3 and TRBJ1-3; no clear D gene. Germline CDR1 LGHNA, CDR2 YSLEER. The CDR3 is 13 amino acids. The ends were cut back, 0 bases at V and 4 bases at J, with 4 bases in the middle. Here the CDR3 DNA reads TGCGCCAGCAGCCAAGACCCCGGAAACACCATATATTTT. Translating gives CASSQDPGNTIYF.

Here the CDR3 reads CASSDLNYEQYF. The CDR3 nucleotides read TGTGCCAGCAGTGATCTAAACTACGAGCAGTACTTC. The J gene is TRBJ2-7, the V gene TRBV2; D is uncertain. The CDR3 is made up of 12 amino acids. Trimming took off 3 bases at V and 3 bases at J, with 6 bases between the two ends. Germline CDR1 SNHLY, CDR2 FYNNEI. The full variable domain, completed using reference TRBV2 and TRBJ2-7, is EPEVTQTPSHQVTQMGQEVILRCVPISNHLYFYWYRQILGQKVEFLVSFYNNEISEKSEIFDDQFSVERPDGSNFTLKIRSTKLEDSAMYFCASSDLNYEQYFGPGTRLTVT.

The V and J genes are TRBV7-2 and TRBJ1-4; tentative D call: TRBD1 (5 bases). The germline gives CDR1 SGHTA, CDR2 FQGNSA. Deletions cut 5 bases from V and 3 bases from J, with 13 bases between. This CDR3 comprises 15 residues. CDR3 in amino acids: CASSPLEGPNEKLFF. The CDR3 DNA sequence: TGTGCCAGCAGCCCACTCGAGGGGCCTAATGAAAAACTGTTTTTT.

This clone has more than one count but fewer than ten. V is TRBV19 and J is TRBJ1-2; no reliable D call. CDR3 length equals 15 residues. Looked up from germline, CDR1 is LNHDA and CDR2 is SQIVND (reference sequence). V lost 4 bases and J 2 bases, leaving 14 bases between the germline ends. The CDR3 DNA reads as TGTGCCAGTAGTACCCACGGTTCTGAGAACTATGGCTACACCTTC. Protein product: CASSTHGSENYGYTF.

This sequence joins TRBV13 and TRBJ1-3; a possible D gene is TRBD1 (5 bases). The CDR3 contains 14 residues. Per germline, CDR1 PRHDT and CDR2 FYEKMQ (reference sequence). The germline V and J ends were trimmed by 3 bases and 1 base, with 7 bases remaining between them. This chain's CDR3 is CASSFGGSGNTIYF. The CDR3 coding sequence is TGTGCCAGCAGCTTCGGGGGATCTGGAAACACCATATATTTT.

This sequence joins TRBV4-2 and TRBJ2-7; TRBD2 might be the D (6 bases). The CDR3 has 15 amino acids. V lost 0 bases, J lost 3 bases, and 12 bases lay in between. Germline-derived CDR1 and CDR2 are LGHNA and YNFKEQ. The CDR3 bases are TGTGCCAGCAGCCAAGAAGCTTGGGGGGTCTACGAGCAGTACTTC. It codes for CASSQEAWGVYEQYF.

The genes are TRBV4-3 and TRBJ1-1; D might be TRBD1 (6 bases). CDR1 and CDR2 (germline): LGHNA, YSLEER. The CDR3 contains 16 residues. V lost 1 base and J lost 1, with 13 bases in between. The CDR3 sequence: CASSQGSQGPNTEAFF. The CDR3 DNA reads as TGCGCCAGCAGCCAAGGTTCTCAGGGGCCGAACACTGAAGCTTTCTTT.

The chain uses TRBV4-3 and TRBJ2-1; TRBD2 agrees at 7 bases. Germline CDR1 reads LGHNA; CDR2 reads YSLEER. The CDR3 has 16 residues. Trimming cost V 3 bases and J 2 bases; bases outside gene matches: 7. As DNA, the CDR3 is TGCGCCAGCAGCCAGTTCAGCGGGGCCACCTACAATGAGCAGTTCTTC. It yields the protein CASSQFSGATYNEQFF.

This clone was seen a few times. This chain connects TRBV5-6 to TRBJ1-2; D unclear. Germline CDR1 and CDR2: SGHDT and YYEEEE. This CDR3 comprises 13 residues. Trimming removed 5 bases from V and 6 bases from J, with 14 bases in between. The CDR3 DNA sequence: TGTGCCAGCAGGGTAGCCCCATCTGATGGCTACACCTTC. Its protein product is CASRVAPSDGYTF.

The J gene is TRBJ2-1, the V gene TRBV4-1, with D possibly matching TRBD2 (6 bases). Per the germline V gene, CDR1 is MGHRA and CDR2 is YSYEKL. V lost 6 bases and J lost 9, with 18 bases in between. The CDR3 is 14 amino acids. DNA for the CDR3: TGCGCCAGCAGTTACGGGACTCAGAAAGGTGAGCAGTTCTTC. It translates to CASSYGTQKGEQFF.

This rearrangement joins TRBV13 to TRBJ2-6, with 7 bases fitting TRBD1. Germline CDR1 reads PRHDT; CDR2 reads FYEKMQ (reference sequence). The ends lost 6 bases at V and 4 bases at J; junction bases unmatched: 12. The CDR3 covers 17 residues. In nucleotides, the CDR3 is TGTGCCAGCAGATCTAAGGGGGCAGGGGACGGGGCCAACGTCCTGACTTTC. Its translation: CASRSKGAGDGANVLTF.

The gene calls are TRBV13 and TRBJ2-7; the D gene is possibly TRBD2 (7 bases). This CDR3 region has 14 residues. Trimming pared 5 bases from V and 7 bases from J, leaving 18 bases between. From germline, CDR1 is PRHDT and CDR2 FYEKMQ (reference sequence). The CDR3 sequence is CASSPGGGAEEQYF. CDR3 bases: TGTGCCAGCAGCCCCGGTGGGGGGGCGGAAGAGCAGTACTTC. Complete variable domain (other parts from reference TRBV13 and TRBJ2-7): AAGVIQSPRHLIKEKRETATLKCYPIPRHDTVYWYQQGPGQDPQFLISFYEKMQSDKGSIPDRFSAQQFSDYHSELNMSSLELGDSALYFCASSPGGGAEEQYFGPGTRLTVT.

Here the CDR3 reads CASSPQGGSEAFF. For the CDR3, the DNA is TGTGCCAGCAGTCCACAGGGGGGATCTGAAGCTTTCTTT. The chain recombines TRBV6-5 with TRBJ1-1; 8 nucleotides match TRBD1. Trimming took 5 bases from V and 6 from J; bases not matched to a gene: 5. This CDR3 region has 13 residues. CDR1 and CDR2 from the germline V gene are MNHEY and SVGAGI.

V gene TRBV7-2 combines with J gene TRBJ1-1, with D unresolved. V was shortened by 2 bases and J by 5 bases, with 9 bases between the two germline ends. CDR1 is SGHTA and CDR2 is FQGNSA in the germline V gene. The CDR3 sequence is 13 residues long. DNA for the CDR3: TGTGCCAGCAGCTTAACTATGGTTACTGAAGCTTTCTTT. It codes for CASSLTMVTEAFF.

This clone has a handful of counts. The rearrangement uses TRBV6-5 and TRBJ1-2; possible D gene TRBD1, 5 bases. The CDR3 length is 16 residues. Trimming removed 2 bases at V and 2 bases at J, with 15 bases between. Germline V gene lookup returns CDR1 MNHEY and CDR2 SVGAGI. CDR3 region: CASSYITGVGNYGYTF. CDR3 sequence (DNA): TGTGCCAGCAGTTACATTACAGGCGTGGGCAACTATGGCTACACCTTC.

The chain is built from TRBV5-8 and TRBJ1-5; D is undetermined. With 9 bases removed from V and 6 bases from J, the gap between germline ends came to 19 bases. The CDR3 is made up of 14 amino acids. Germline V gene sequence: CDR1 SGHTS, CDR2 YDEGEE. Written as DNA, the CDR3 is TGTGCCACCTCCTTCGCCGGTATCAGTCAGCCCCAGCATTTT. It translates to CATSFAGISQPQHF.

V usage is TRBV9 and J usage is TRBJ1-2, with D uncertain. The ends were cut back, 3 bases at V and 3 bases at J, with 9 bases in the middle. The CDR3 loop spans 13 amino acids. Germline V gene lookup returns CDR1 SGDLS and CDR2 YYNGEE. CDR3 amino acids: CASSGQIDYGYTF. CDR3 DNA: TGTGCCAGCAGCGGGCAGATTGACTATGGCTACACCTTC.

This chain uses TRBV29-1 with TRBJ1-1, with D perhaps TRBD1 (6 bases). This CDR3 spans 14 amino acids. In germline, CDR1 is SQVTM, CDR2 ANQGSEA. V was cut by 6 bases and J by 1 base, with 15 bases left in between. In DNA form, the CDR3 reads TGCAGCGTGGGACCGGGACACCAGAACACTGAAGCTTTCTTT. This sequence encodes CSVGPGHQNTEAFF.

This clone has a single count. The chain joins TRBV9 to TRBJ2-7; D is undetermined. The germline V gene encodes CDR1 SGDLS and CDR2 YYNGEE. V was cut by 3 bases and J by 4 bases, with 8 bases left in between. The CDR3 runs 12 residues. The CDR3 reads CASSGNGYEQYF. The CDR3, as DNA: TGTGCCAGCAGCGGGAACGGGTACGAGCAGTACTTC.

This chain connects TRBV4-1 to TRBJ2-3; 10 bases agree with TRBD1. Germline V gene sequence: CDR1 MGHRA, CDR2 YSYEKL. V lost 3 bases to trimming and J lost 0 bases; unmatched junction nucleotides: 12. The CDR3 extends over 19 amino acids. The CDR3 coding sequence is TGCGCCAGCAGCCAGGCACCGGGACAGGGGTTCACTAGCACAGATACGCAGTATTTT. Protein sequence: CASSQAPGQGFTSTDTQYF.